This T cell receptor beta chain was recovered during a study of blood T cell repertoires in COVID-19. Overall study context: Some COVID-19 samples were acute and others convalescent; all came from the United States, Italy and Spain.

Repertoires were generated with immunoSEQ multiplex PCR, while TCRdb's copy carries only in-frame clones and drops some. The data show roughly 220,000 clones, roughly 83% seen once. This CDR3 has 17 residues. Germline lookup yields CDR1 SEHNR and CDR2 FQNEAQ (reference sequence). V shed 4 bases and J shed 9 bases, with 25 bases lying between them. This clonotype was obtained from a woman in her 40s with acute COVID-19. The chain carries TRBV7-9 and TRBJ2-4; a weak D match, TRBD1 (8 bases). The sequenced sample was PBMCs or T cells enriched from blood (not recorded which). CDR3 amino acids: CASSSVTGGASKGIQYF. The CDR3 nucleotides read TGTGCCAGCAGCTCCGTTACAGGGGGGGCTTCAAAGGGCATTCAGTACTTC.